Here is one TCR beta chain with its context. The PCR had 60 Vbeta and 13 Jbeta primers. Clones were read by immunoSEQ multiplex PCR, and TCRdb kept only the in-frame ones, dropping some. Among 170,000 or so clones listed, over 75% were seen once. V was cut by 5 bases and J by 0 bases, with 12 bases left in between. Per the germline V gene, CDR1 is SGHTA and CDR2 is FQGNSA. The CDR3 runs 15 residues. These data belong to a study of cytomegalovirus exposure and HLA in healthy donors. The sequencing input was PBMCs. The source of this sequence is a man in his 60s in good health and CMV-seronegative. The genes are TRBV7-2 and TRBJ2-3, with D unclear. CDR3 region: CASSVQPTSTDTQYF. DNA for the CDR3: TGTGCCAGCAGCGTACAGCCGACGAGCACAGATACGCAGTATTTT.